What follows are 2 T cell receptor beta chains derived from one specimen sequenced in a study of blood T cell repertoires in COVID-19. The data were produced by immunoSEQ multiplex PCR, yet TCRdb's version contains in-frame clones alone and is incomplete. The table has 180,000 or so clones, 75% to 90% seen once. Input material: peripheral blood. The receptors were gathered from a woman in her sixties or seventies with acute or convalescent COVID-19.

The rearrangement links TRBV6-5 to TRBJ2-2, with TRBD2 matching 7 bases. In germline, CDR1 is MNHEY, CDR2 SVGAGI. The CDR3 covers 14 residues. The trim removed 4 bases at V and 4 bases at J, leaving 3 bases unmatched. As DNA, the CDR3 is TGTGCCAGCAGTTTTCCTAGCGGCACCGGGGAGCTGTTTTTT. Translating it yields CASSFPSGTGELFF.

The rearrangement links TRBV5-1 to TRBJ2-2; D call uncertain. Trimming pared 0 bases from V and 3 bases from J, leaving 6 bases between. The CDR3 is 14 residues long. CDR1 is SGHRS and CDR2 is YFSETQ in the germline V gene. The CDR3 DNA sequence: TGCGCCAGCAGCTTGGATCAGTACACCGGGGAGCTGTTTTTT. Its protein product is CASSLDQYTGELFF.